The 7 T cell receptor beta chains given below trace back to one sample, sequenced in a study of human T cells and chemical hapten exposure. A single record per CDR3 protein comes from TCRdb applying MiXCR to the RACE reads. The sample holds a few hundred thousand distinct CDR3 sequences, 7.7% seen once. Time point described: pre-sensitization, week 0. The treatment: therapeutic diphenylcyclopropenone sensitization with weekly scalp DPC. Sequencing was performed on whole blood, taken in connection with sensitization to the hapten diphenylcyclopropenone (DPC). These receptors were collected from a man younger than 35 with alopecia areata. Some clones in this sample may be carry-over from other donors' samples.

This clonotype was counted at least ten times. The CDR3 is CAISSTTPGIGSYEQYF. CDR3 DNA: TGTGCCATCAGTTCCACAACTCCAGGGATAGGATCCTACGAGCAGTACTTC. The gene calls are TRBV10-3 and TRBJ2-7; maybe TRBD1 (5 bases). The CDR3 has 17 residues. V was pared by 5 bases and J by 1 base, with 21 bases between. CDR1 is ENHRY and CDR2 is SYGVKD in the germline V gene.

This clonotype turned up a few times. V gene TRBV20-1 combines with J gene TRBJ1-4; D is ambiguous. Trimming shortened V by 6 bases and J by 4 bases, and 6 bases separated the two germline ends. CDR1 is DFQATT and CDR2 is SNEGSKA in the germline V gene (reference sequence). The CDR3 consists of 11 residues. The CDR3 spells CSAQNNEKLFF. The CDR3 bases are TGCAGTGCACAAAATAATGAAAAACTGTTTTTT.

This clonotype has a count of ten or more. Compared with germline, one end of the junction differs, possibly owing to a read error. Written as DNA, the CDR3 is TGCGCCAGCAGCTTGGAAGGGGGTACTGAAGCTTTCTTT. This translates into CASSLEGGTEAFF. The chain couples TRBV12-3 or TRBV12-4 to TRBJ1-1, with a weak D call TRBD1 (6 bases). CDR3 length equals 13 residues.

This chain links TRBV10-3 with TRBJ2-6; no reliable D call. The V end was cut by 3 bases, the J end by 4 bases, with 13 bases between. This CDR3 comprises 16 residues. The germline V gene has CDR1 ENHRY and CDR2 SYGVKD. In nucleotides, the CDR3 is TGTGCCATCAGTGATCACGGCAAAACGGGGGCCAACGTCCTGACTTTC. Encoded protein: CAISDHGKTGANVLTF.

The chain uses TRBV21-1 and TRBJ2-5; the table's D call, TRBD1, has no DNA check behind it. TRBV21-1 is a listed pseudogene. This CDR3 region has 16 residues. The CDR3 bases are TGTGCCAGCAGCAAACCCCGGGACAGGGGGCCAGAGACCCAGTACTTT. Translated: CASSKPRDRGPETQYF.

This clonotype was recorded many times. The V call is TRBV14, the J call TRBJ2-7; D unclear. The CDR3 has 15 amino acids. V lost 2 bases and J lost 0, with 11 bases in between. In germline, CDR1 is SGHDN, CDR2 FVKESK. The CDR3, as DNA: TGTGCCAGCAGCCAAACGGCAGCCGCCTCCTACGAGCAGTACTTC. Translation gives CASSQTAAASYEQYF.

This clonotype was detected ten times or more. The chain couples TRBV7-8 to TRBJ2-3; TRBD2 might be the D (6 bases). Germline CDR1 reads SGHVS; CDR2 reads FQNEAQ. Trimming removed 5 bases from V and 6 bases from J, with 12 bases in between. This CDR3 region has 13 residues. The CDR3 DNA reads as TGTGCCAGCAGCAGCACTAGCTTCGATACGCAGTATTTT. This gives the protein CASSSTSFDTQYF.